This T cell receptor beta chain was identified during a study of radiotherapy plus CTLA-4 blockade in lung cancer. Study-level points and caveats: Some TCR clones had been derived from tumors. These clones expanded in peripheral blood after radiotherapy plus ipilimumab.

Measured with immunoSEQ multiplex PCR; TCRdb has only the in-frame clones, and not every one. Counted here are about 45,000 clones, roughly two thirds occurring once; the ten biggest clones make up around 3.4%. As for this clone: What it binds is unknown.

Germline values: CDR1 SNHLY, CDR2 FYNNEI. This CDR3 region has 16 residues. V lost 5 bases and J lost 6; bases outside the gene matches: 10. The receptor comes from a human donor with non-small cell lung cancer who had a complete response to radiotherapy plus ipilimumab. The source was peripheral blood, collected from a patient treated with radiotherapy plus ipilimumab. This rearrangement joins TRBV2 to TRBJ1-2; 12 nucleotides match TRBD1. The CDR3 here is CASSLGQGARGDGYTF. CDR3 sequence (DNA): TGTGCCAGCAGTTTGGGACAGGGGGCACGCGGGGATGGCTACACCTTC.